What follows are 5 T cell receptor beta chains derived from one specimen sequenced in a study of beta chain features in type 1 diabetes. Sequencing targeted expressed TCRB transcripts, as all isolated RNA had been reverse transcribed. Assay: immunoSEQ multiplex PCR; the TCRdb copy retains only in-frame clones and omits some. The top ten clones hold under 0.04% of a sample with 350,000 to 450,000 clones, about 14% of them seen once. The sample consisted of naive CD4+ T cells from blood. The source is a man aged 30-40 years in good health.

The chain is built from TRBV7-9 and TRBJ2-7; D possibly corresponds to TRBD2 (6 bases). The CDR3 runs 16 residues. V gave up 0 bases and J gave up 2 bases, with 14 bases separating them. CDR1 SEHNR and CDR2 FQNEAQ come from the germline V gene (reference sequence). CDR3 sequence: CASSLAITGEAYEQYF. In DNA, the CDR3 is TGTGCCAGCAGCTTAGCGATTACGGGGGAGGCCTACGAGCAGTACTTC.

This clone was counted only a few times. The chain combines TRBV15 with TRBJ1-5; possibly TRBD1 for D (6 bases). Germline V gives CDR1 LNHNV, CDR2 YYDKDF (reference sequence). The ends were cut back, 0 bases at V and 2 bases at J, with 14 bases in the middle. The CDR3 has 17 amino acids. CDR3 DNA sequence: TGTGCCACCAGCAGAGATGGTGGGGGCAGGGGCAATCAGCCCCAGCATTTT. It yields the protein CATSRDGGGRGNQPQHF.

The rearrangement uses TRBV7-9 and TRBJ2-3, with TRBD2 identical over 10 bases. Germline CDR1 reads SEHNR; CDR2 reads FQNEAQ (reference sequence). With V trimmed by 3 bases and J by 3 bases, 3 bases remained unmatched. CDR3 length equals 15 residues. CDR3 bases: TGTGCCAGCAGCTTGACTAGCGGGTTAACAGATACGCAGTATTTT. Amino acid sequence: CASSLTSGLTDTQYF.

This clone was counted only a few times. The sample has other DNA sequences that encode this CDR3 too. The chain recombines TRBV7-2 with TRBJ2-5, with D uncertain. Germline V CDR1 and CDR2: SGHTA, FQGNSA. Deletions cut 2 bases from V and 0 bases from J, with 7 bases between. The CDR3 is 14 amino acids. The CDR3 region is CASSLSPYQETQYF. The DNA for the CDR3 is TGTGCCAGCAGCTTAAGCCCTTACCAAGAGACCCAGTACTTC. The full variable domain, with the rest looked up from reference TRBV7-2 and TRBJ2-5, is GAGVSQSPSNKVTEKGKDVELRCDPISGHTALYWYRQSLGQGLEFLIYFQGNSAPDKSGLPSDRFSAERTGGSVSTLTIQRTQQEDSAVYLCASSLSPYQETQYFGPGTRLLVL.

This chain joins TRBV4-1 and TRBJ2-1; no definite D call. This CDR3 has 15 residues. The germline V gene encodes CDR1 MGHRA and CDR2 YSYEKL. Trimming shortened V by 0 bases and J by 7 bases, and 13 bases separated the two germline ends. In nucleotides, the CDR3 is TGCGCCAGCAGCCAAGATCGGGCGGTGCCTAATGAGCAGTTCTTC. The encoded protein is CASSQDRAVPNEQFF.